This T cell receptor (beta chain) was identified in a study of blood T cells in healthy people across ages. For the study at large: Capturing about one barcoded beta molecule per two T cells was achieved by template switching. Findings and limits, study-wide: Unknown donor CMV status possibly confounded expanded clonotype changes.

Then a second PCR, running roughly 6 to 12 cycles, was carried out with a sample-barcoded 5' primer and a J-beta primer mix. TCRdb called the 5' RACE reads again in MiXCR, with one record for every CDR3 protein. The table records around 1,800,000 distinct CDR3 sequences, about two fifths of them present only once. The CDR3 length is 15 residues. In regard to this clonotype: Antigen unknown.

The chain links TRBV12-3 or TRBV12-4 to TRBJ2-4, with TRBD1 matching over 10 bases. The assigned J gene may be wrong: the sequence end matches TRBJ2-7 better. This sequence was found in a human donor in good health. Sequencing input: blood. CDR3 protein: CASSPGRDRGGEQYF. In DNA, the CDR3 is TGTGCCAGCAGCCCAGGTCGGGACAGGGGTGGCGAGCAGTACTTC.